The rows below give T cell receptor beta chains drawn from one sample of a study of Ad26.COV2.S vaccination and SARS-CoV-2 variants. Profiling relied on immunoSEQ multiplex PCR, and the TCRdb table lists in-frame clones only, not all of them. The sample shows around 310,000 clones, roughly 90% of them seen only once. Material: peripheral blood, obtained in a trial of Ad26.COV2.S vaccine versus placebo. These receptors were obtained from a person between 18 and 65 years old who received the Ad26.COV2.S COVID-19 vaccine or a placebo. CDR3s leave out the opening cysteine and the closing phenylalanine or tryptophan. D genes are given only for firm matches.

TRBV18	TRBD1	TRBJ2-4	12	ASSQPRDSPSQY
TRBV29-1	TRBD1	TRBJ1-2	11	SVVTGGSYGYT
TRBV9	NA	TRBJ1-1	12	ASSPITSAPEAF
TRBV5-4	NA	TRBJ2-3	13	ASSPEGLGPDTQY
TRBV19	TRBD1	TRBJ1-5	17	ASRPPVGDRGISNQPQH
TRBV6-5	NA	TRBJ1-1	11	ASSLGGRTEAF
TRBV6-2/TRBV6-3	TRBD1	TRBJ2-1	15	ASSYFRDRGRKYEQF
TRBV4-3	NA	TRBJ1-2	14	ASSQELDLLADGYT
TRBV21-1	NA	TRBJ1-1	12	ASSSGQGKTEAF
TRBV18	TRBD1	TRBJ2-2	13	ASSPGQGTFGELF
TRBV5-4	TRBD1	TRBJ2-3	12	ASSLRQGTDTQY
TRBV3-1/TRBV3-2	TRBD2	TRBJ2-1	15	ASSPTGGYVSYNEQF
TRBV2	NA	TRBJ2-2	14	ASSEATGHNTGELF
TRBV11-2	TRBD1	TRBJ1-6	15	ASNPAPKGARNSPLH
TRBV4-3	NA	TRBJ1-1	16	ASSQVFLSEGEGTEAF
TRBV5-5	NA	TRBJ2-3	14	ASSLELVGSTDTQY
TRBV24-1	TRBD2	TRBJ2-2	15	ATSDGERGGVPGELF
TRBV4-2	NA	TRBJ1-2	16	ASSQVGDTARANYGYT
TRBV6-5	TRBD1	TRBJ1-6	13	ASSYQGTANSPLH
TRBV28	NA	TRBJ1-2	13	ASSETGGTIYGYT
TRBV3-1/TRBV3-2	TRBD1	TRBJ1-2	13	ASSQKPGQYYGYT
TRBV4-1	TRBD1	TRBJ1-5	13	ASSHPGQTNQPQH
TRBV4-3	TRBD1	TRBJ1-1	15	ASSQATGAFMNTEAF
TRBV5-4	NA	TRBJ2-2	14	ASSRRQGGNTGELF
TRBV13	NA	TRBJ2-2	11	ASSVLGTGELF
TRBV6-5	NA	TRBJ1-1	11	ASRLVRNTEAF
TRBV27	TRBD1	TRBJ1-1	12	ASSLTQGVTEAF
TRBV19	NA	TRBJ2-3	13	ASSIWGAEADTQY
TRBV19	NA	TRBJ1-5	12	ASSQLISNQPQH
TRBV7-6	TRBD1	TRBJ2-2	13	ASSKGQGAAGELF
TRBV7-2	NA	TRBJ1-6	13	ASSLITTGYSPLH
TRBV15	TRBD2	TRBJ2-5	15	ATSRFGLAGVTETQY
TRBV3-1/TRBV3-2	NA	TRBJ1-1	13	ASSQLGQSNTEAF
TRBV12-3/TRBV12-4	TRBD2	TRBJ2-5	11	ASSLAAGTRPY
TRBV3-1/TRBV3-2	NA	TRBJ1-1	11	ASRRMGGTEAF
TRBV6-2/TRBV6-3	NA	TRBJ1-5	11	ASSWDLGGPQH
TRBV5-1	TRBD1	TRBJ1-1	20	ASSLKDRASSAVGIVDTEAF
TRBV6-2/TRBV6-3	NA	TRBJ1-1	11	ASSAQMNTEAF
TRBV28	NA	TRBJ2-7	12	ASSSGGLPDEQY
TRBV4-1	NA	TRBJ1-5	13	ASSQAETSNQPQH
TRBV5-6	NA	TRBJ1-1	12	ASSSPSENTEAF
TRBV5-4	TRBD2	TRBJ2-1	16	ASSGGWGREGSYNEQF
TRBV6-2/TRBV6-3	NA	TRBJ2-1	14	ASSYSGGYEGDEQF
TRBV6-5	TRBD1	TRBJ1-2	13	ASSSQGVKSWGYT
TRBV6-5	TRBD1	TRBJ2-2	12	ASRPQGDTGELF
TRBV6-2/TRBV6-3	NA	TRBJ2-5	10	ASSYPGETQY
TRBV19	NA	TRBJ1-1	13	ASSIRPQGGTEAF
TRBV6-2/TRBV6-3	NA	TRBJ2-7	19	ASSYSIWAGVSKDGSYEQY
TRBV4-2	NA	TRBJ2-1	14	ASSPRDSGPKNEQF
TRBV12-3/TRBV12-4	NA	TRBJ1-6	9	ASRGVSPLH
TRBV4-3	NA	TRBJ2-7	14	ASSQDEGVPGYEQY
TRBV29-1	TRBD2	TRBJ2-3	13	SVEIVGGNTDTQY
TRBV3-1/TRBV3-2	NA	TRBJ1-1	13	ASSRRGGLDTEAF
TRBV7-2	NA	TRBJ1-2	12	ASSPSQGLGGYT
TRBV7-2	TRBD2	TRBJ2-2	13	ASRPGLAGPGELF
TRBV5-1	NA	TRBJ2-2	11	ASSPKTTGELF
TRBV11-2	NA	TRBJ1-2	10	ASSLMEADSI